This TCR beta chain was profiled in a study of cytomegalovirus exposure and HLA in healthy donors. The wider study: From roughly 180 million T cells, an earlier analysis saw under 140 million unique TCR beta sequences. Overall study findings and caveats: Later analysis revealed greater clonal expansion in HLA-associated TCR beta chains than in equally common others. V- and J-gene trimming of TCR beta was linked (in a later analysis) to a missense DCLRE1C variant.

60 Vbeta and 13 Jbeta primers were used in PCR. Sequencing was performed with immunoSEQ multiplex PCR; in TCRdb, only in-frame clones are kept and a portion is missing. The sample records about 160,000 clones, around four fifths being singletons. Though nominally healthy at sampling, donors likely had unrecorded immune exposures. As for this clone: The target antigen is unknown.

The TCR originated in a man aged 50 or older in good health and CMV-seropositive. The sequenced material came from PBMCs.

CDR3 DNA sequence: TGTGCCAGTAGTCTAGCTCTCGACAGCAATGAGCAGTTCTTC. Translation: CASSLALDSNEQFF. The J gene is TRBJ2-1, the V gene TRBV19; D may correspond to TRBD1 or TRBD2 (5 bases each). The germline V gene encodes CDR1 LNHDA and CDR2 SQIVND (reference sequence). The CDR3 is 14 residues long. Trimming took 5 bases from V and 6 from J, leaving 14 bases between them.